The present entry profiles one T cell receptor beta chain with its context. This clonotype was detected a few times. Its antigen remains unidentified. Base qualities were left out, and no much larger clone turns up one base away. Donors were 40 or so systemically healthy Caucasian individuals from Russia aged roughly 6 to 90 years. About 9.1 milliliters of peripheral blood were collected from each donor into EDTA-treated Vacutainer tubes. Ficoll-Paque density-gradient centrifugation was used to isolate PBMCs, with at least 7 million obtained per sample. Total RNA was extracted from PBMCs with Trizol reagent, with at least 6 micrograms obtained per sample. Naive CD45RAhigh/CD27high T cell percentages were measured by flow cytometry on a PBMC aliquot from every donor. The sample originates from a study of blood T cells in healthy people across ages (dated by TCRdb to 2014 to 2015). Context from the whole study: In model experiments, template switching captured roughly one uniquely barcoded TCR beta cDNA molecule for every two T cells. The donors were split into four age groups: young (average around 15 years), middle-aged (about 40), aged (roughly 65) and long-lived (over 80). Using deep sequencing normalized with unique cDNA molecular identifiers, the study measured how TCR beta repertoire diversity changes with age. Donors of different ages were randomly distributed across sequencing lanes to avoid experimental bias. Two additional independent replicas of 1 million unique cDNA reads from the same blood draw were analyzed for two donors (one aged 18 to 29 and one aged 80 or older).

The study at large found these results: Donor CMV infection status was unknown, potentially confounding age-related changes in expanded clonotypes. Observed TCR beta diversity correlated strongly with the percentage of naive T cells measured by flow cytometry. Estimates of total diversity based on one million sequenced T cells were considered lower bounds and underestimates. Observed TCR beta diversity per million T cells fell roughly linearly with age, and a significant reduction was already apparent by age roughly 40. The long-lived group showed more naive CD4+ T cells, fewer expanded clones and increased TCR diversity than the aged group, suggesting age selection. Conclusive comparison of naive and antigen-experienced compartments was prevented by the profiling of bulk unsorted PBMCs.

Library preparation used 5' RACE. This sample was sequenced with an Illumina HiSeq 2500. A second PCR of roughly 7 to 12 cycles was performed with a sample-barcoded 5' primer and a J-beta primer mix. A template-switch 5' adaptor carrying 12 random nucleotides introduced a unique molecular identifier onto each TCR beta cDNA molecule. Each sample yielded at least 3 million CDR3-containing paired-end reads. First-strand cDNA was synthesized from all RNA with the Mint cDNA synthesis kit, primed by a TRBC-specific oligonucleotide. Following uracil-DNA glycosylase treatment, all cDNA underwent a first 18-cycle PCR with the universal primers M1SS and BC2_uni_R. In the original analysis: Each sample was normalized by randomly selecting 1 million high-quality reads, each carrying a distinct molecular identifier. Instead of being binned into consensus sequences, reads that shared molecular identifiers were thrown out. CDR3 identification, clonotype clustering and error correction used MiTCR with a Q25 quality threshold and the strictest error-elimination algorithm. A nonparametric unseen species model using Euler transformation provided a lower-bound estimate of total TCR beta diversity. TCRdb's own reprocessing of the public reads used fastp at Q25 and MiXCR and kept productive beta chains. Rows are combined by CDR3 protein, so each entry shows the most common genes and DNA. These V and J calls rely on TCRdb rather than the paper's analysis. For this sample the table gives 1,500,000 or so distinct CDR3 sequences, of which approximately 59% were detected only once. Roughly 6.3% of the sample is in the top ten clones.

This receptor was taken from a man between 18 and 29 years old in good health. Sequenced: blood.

The CDR3 protein is CASSFVSETQYF. The DNA is as follows: TGTGCCAGCAGCTTCGTGTCAGAGACCCAGTACTTC. This chain joins TRBV7-8 to TRBJ2-5, with the D gene too uncertain to name. Trimming at the junction amounts to 3 bases on V and 4 bases on J, and the germline ends lie 6 bases apart. The CDR3 starts with the cysteine, ends with the phenylalanine, and has 12 residues. Of the read, only the CDR3 DNA is kept; its 36 bases are in frame from base 1. The germline V gene yields SGHVS for CDR1 and FQNEAQ for CDR2.